This T cell receptor (beta chain) comes out of a study of PD-L1 blockade in urothelial cancer. General study results and limits: In blood sampled pretreatment, TCR clonality below the median predicted better survival.

About this clone: Its specificity is not known.

The germline gives CDR1 SGHDN, CDR2 FVKESK. CDR3 length: 15 residues. V shed 4 bases and J 7 bases; nucleotides not matched to a gene: 9. Sequencing was performed with immunoSEQ multiplex PCR; in TCRdb, only in-frame clones are kept and a portion is missing. The table has tens of thousands of clones, approximately 86% seen once; the top ten hold less than 2%. The sequence came from a man in his forties or fifties with urothelial cancer. Here the sequenced sample was PBMCs, taken around atezolizumab (anti-PD-L1) treatment. J is TRBJ1-4 and V is TRBV14, with 7 bases identical to TRBD1. CDR3: CASSRQPGQIEKLFF. CDR3 bases: TGTGCCAGCAGCCGCCAACCGGGACAGATTGAAAAACTGTTTTTT.